One and the same sample provided the 30 T cell receptor beta chains below, sequenced in a study of CD8 T cells in Susac syndrome. RNA totalling about 0.5 to 1 ug underwent reverse transcription with random hexamers. TCRdb itself ran the immunoSEQ multiplex PCR reads through MiXCR, one entry per CDR3 protein. Of roughly 300,000 distinct CDR3 sequences listed, 85% are singletons. Sequencing was done on a sample of CD8+ T cells from PBMCs. Receptors originate from a human donor with multiple sclerosis.

This clonotype turned up a few times. V gene TRBV5-6 combines with J gene TRBJ1-2; D uncertain. CDR3 length equals 11 residues. V lost 2 bases and J lost 5, with 4 bases in between. The germline V gene encodes CDR1 SGHDT and CDR2 YYEEEE. The CDR3 DNA reads TGTGCCAGCAGCTTACAGTATGGCTACACCTTC. Translated, it gives CASSLQYGYTF.

This rearrangement joins TRBV19 to TRBJ1-2; possibly TRBD1 for D (5 bases). Germline-derived CDR1 and CDR2 are LNHDA and SQIVND (reference sequence). This CDR3 spans 16 amino acids. V shed 9 bases and J shed 2 bases, with 22 bases lying between them. CDR3 nucleotides: TGTGCCAGCACAGGCCTGGGGCAGCGAAGCAACTATGGCTACACCTTC. Translation: CASTGLGQRSNYGYTF.

The rearrangement uses TRBV28 and TRBJ2-3; TRBD1 aligns across 10 bases. The CDR3 totals 15 residues. Germline V gives CDR1 MDHEN, CDR2 SYDVKM. Germline trimming cut 6 bases from V and 3 bases from J; bases unmatched to any gene: 6. As DNA, the CDR3 is TGTGCCAGCAGCACAGGACAGGGGGGGACAGATACGCAGTATTTT. Its protein product is CASSTGQGGTDTQYF.

CDR3 loop: CASSSSPIGTSGRAGETQYF. In DNA, the CDR3 is TGTGCCAGCAGTTCCTCCCCAATCGGGACTAGCGGGAGGGCCGGGGAGACCCAGTACTTC. This chain links TRBV2 with TRBJ2-5; the match to TRBD2 covers 16 bases. V lost 5 bases, J lost 5 bases, and 17 bases stayed unmatched. There are 20 residues in the CDR3. Per the germline V gene, CDR1 is SNHLY and CDR2 is FYNNEI.

The rearrangement uses TRBV27 and TRBJ1-1; D perhaps matches TRBD1 (5 bases). This CDR3 comprises 13 residues. V was shortened by 10 bases and J by 2 bases, with 14 bases between the two germline ends. In germline, CDR1 is MNHEY, CDR2 SMNVEV (reference sequence). The CDR3 nucleotides read TGTGCCACCATAATGGGGCTCAACACTGAAGCTTTCTTT. Translation gives CATIMGLNTEAFF.

The V gene is TRBV27, the J gene TRBJ2-1, with TRBD2 matching 11 bases. Germline CDR1 MNHEY, CDR2 SMNVEV (reference sequence). V trimming: 5 bases; J trimming: 6 bases; junction bases outside the gene matches: 9. This CDR3 region has 16 residues. CDR3 bases: TGTGCCAGCAGTCCGATCCGACTAGCGGGATTCAATGAGCAGTTCTTC. This gives the protein CASSPIRLAGFNEQFF.

The chain links TRBV20-1 to TRBJ2-7; 7 bases are shared with TRBD1. This CDR3 is 16 amino acids long. CDR1 and CDR2 from the germline V gene are DFQATT and SNEGSKA (reference sequence). V lost 0 bases and J lost 3; bases outside the gene matches: 11. This CDR3 reads CSARDLFGTEHYEQYF. The CDR3 bases are TGCAGTGCTAGAGATCTTTTCGGGACAGAACACTACGAGCAGTACTTC.

CDR3 DNA sequence: TGTGCCAGTGGACCCGACAGGGCGGTGTACAGTCGAGCTCCCGGGGAGCTGTTTTTT. It encodes CASGPDRAVYSRAPGELFF. The chain carries TRBV19 and TRBJ2-2; 7 nucleotides agree with TRBD1. Germline V CDR1 and CDR2: LNHDA, SQIVND (reference sequence). The V and J ends lost 8 bases and 6 bases, in that order; junction bases with no gene match: 24. The CDR3 spans 19 residues.

The chain recombines TRBV20-1 with TRBJ1-6; TRBD1 is a possible D gene (6 bases). Germline V CDR1 and CDR2: DFQATT, SNEGSKA (reference sequence). The CDR3 sequence is 18 residues long. Trimming stripped 0 bases from V and 2 bases from J, with 17 bases between. The CDR3: CSAREGGAKATYNSPLHF. DNA for the CDR3: TGCAGTGCTAGAGAGGGGGGCGCAAAAGCCACCTATAATTCACCCCTCCACTTT.

The chain has TRBV20-1 and TRBJ2-1; D might be TRBD2 (5 bases). From germline, CDR1 is DFQATT and CDR2 SNEGSKA (reference sequence). The CDR3 covers 16 residues. V lost 0 bases and J 4 bases, leaving 16 bases between the germline ends. CDR3 sequence reads: CSARDYEGERYNEQFF. CDR3 DNA sequence: TGCAGTGCTAGAGATTATGAGGGAGAAAGATACAATGAGCAGTTCTTC.

The chain combines TRBV15 with TRBJ2-5, with D tentatively TRBD1 or TRBD2 (6 bases each). The CDR3 length is 14 residues. The germline V gene has CDR1 LNHNV and CDR2 YYDKDF (reference sequence). V was pared by 5 bases and J by 5 bases, with 15 bases between. In DNA form, the CDR3 reads TGTGCCACCAGCCCCCGGGGGCAGGGCGAGACCCAGTACTTC. Residues: CATSPRGQGETQYF.

The genes are TRBV23-1 and TRBJ2-7; the match to TRBD2 covers 13 bases. TRBV23-1 is assigned to the ORF class and has an uncertain function. This CDR3 region has 23 residues. Germline trimming cut 1 base from V and 0 bases from J; bases unmatched to any gene: 21. Written as DNA, the CDR3 is TGCGCCAGCAGTCAATTATCGAGACAGGGGACTAGCGGGATAGGATCTATCTCCTACGAGCAGTACTTC. This codes for CASSQLSRQGTSGIGSISYEQYF.

V and J are TRBV7-3 and TRBJ2-7; no clear D gene. The V end was cut by 1 base, the J end by 3 bases, with 7 bases between. The germline CDR1 and CDR2 sequences are SGHTA and FQGTGA. The CDR3 is 13 amino acids. CDR3 protein: CASSLNPGYEQYF. The CDR3 DNA sequence: TGTGCCAGCAGCTTAAACCCAGGCTACGAGCAGTACTTC.

This clonotype was observed a single time. This rearrangement joins TRBV9 to TRBJ2-7; TRBD2 agrees at 10 bases. With 2 bases clipped from V and 6 bases from J, the junction kept 5 bases outside the gene matches. Germline CDR1 is SGDLS and CDR2 is YYNGEE. This CDR3 region has 14 residues. The CDR3 DNA is TGTGCCAGCAGCGTGAGCGGGAGGGCCGCCGAGCAGTACTTC. Translating gives CASSVSGRAAEQYF.

A single count supports this clonotype. The chain recombines TRBV27 with TRBJ1-5; D is unresolved. The CDR3 runs to 14 residues. Germline values: CDR1 MNHEY, CDR2 SMNVEV (reference sequence). Trimming left V 2 bases short and J 6 bases short, with 11 bases between. CDR3 in DNA: TGTGCCAGCAGTTTAGTTGGAGCCCCTCAGCCCCAGCATTTT. This codes for CASSLVGAPQPQHF.

The CDR3 loop is CSALGTPGGIDEQFF. The CDR3 nucleotides read TGCAGCGCTCTCGGGACTCCGGGAGGTATCGATGAGCAGTTCTTC. The chain links TRBV29-1 to TRBJ2-1, with TRBD2 matching over 7 bases. This CDR3 comprises 15 residues. The germline V gene has CDR1 SQVTM and CDR2 ANQGSEA. Germline trimming cut 7 bases from V and 8 bases from J; bases unmatched to any gene: 17.

The J gene is TRBJ2-1, the V gene TRBV7-9; TRBD1 agrees at 9 bases. The V segment lost 7 bases and the J segment 0 bases; nucleotides outside the gene matches: 1. Germline CDR1 and CDR2: SEHNR and FQNEAQ (reference sequence). The CDR3 has 14 amino acids. The CDR3 sequence is CASKGQGSYNEQFF. The CDR3 DNA sequence: TGTGCCAGCAAGGGACAGGGCTCCTACAATGAGCAGTTCTTC.

This rearrangement joins TRBV3-1 to TRBJ2-7; a possible D gene is TRBD2 (6 bases). Per the germline V gene, CDR1 is LGHDT and CDR2 is YNNKEL (reference sequence). The length of the CDR3 is 16 residues. V was cut by 4 bases and J by 2 bases, with 18 bases left in between. The CDR3 reads CASSPAGRSFTYEQYF. The CDR3 DNA is TGTGCCAGCAGCCCGGCGGGGCGTTCCTTTACCTACGAGCAGTACTTC.

This clonotype was counted between two and nine times. The chain carries TRBV3-1 and TRBJ2-7; unclear D gene. CDR1 is LGHDT and CDR2 is YNNKEL in the germline V gene (reference sequence). The CDR3 is 16 amino acids. The V end was cut by 4 bases, the J end by 0 bases, with 16 bases between. The CDR3 is CASSPEGRKSSYEQYF. As DNA, the CDR3 is TGTGCCAGCAGCCCCGAAGGACGGAAGAGCTCCTACGAGCAGTACTTC.

This chain links TRBV20-1 with TRBJ2-2; D is perhaps TRBD1 or TRBD2 (5 bases each). The CDR3 spans 13 residues. Looked up from germline, CDR1 is DFQATT and CDR2 is SNEGSKA (reference sequence). The V and J ends lost 0 bases and 5 bases respectively, with 7 bases between them. The CDR3 reads CSAREGETGELFF. The CDR3 DNA is TGCAGTGCTAGAGAGGGGGAGACCGGGGAGCTGTTTTTT.

The gene calls are TRBV14 and TRBJ2-6; TRBD2 agrees at 14 bases. This CDR3 comprises 18 residues. Germline loops: CDR1 SGHDN, CDR2 FVKESK. With 4 bases clipped from V and 4 bases from J, the junction kept 6 bases outside the gene matches. CDR3 DNA sequence: TGTGCCAGCAGCCCGACTAGCGGGAGGGCTCCGGGGGCCAACGTCCTGACTTTC. It translates to CASSPTSGRAPGANVLTF. Filled out from reference TRBV14 and TRBJ2-6, the complete variable domain reads EAGVTQFPSHSVIEKGQTVTLRCDPISGHDNLYWYRRVMGKEIKFLLHFVKESKQDESGMPNNRFLAERTGGTYSTLKVQPAELEDSGVYFCASSPTSGRAPGANVLTFGAGSRLTVL.

The sample holds one count of this clonotype. The chain uses TRBV2 and TRBJ2-5, with TRBD2 as a possible D gene (6 bases). Germline V gene data show CDR1 as SNHLY and CDR2 as FYNNEI. V lost 3 bases to trimming and J lost 1 base, with 12 bases between them. This CDR3 region has 15 residues. The CDR3 loop is CASSDLSGLQETQYF. The DNA for the CDR3 is TGTGCCAGCAGTGACCTATCGGGACTCCAAGAGACCCAGTACTTC.

V usage is TRBV3-1 and J usage is TRBJ2-2, with D perhaps matching TRBD1 or TRBD2 (5 bases each). Germline assignment: CDR1 LGHDT and CDR2 YNNKEL (reference sequence). Trimming cost V 3 bases and J 6 bases, with 20 bases left between them. This CDR3 has 17 residues. CDR3 loop: CASSQARARQRAGELFF. The CDR3 DNA is TGTGCCAGCAGCCAGGCCCGAGCGAGACAGAGGGCCGGGGAGCTGTTTTTT.

The rearrangement links TRBV4-1 to TRBJ2-7; 9 nucleotides agree with TRBD1. The CDR3 has 17 residues. Germline V lookup: CDR1 MGHRA, CDR2 YSYEKL. V was pared by 0 bases and J by 6 bases, with 12 bases of the junction left unmatched. In DNA form, the CDR3 reads TGCGCCAGCAGCCAAGATTCGCCGGGACAGGGTTTCGGCGAGCAGTACTTC. Translation gives CASSQDSPGQGFGEQYF.

This clonotype was seen a few times. The rearrangement joins TRBV28 to TRBJ1-1, with 9 bases identical to TRBD1. V lost 2 bases to trimming and J lost 1 base; unmatched junction nucleotides: 2. The CDR3 loop spans 15 amino acids. CDR1 MDHEN and CDR2 SYDVKM come from the germline V gene. The chain's CDR3 is CASSLPGQGNTEAFF. The CDR3, as DNA: TGTGCCAGCAGTTTACCGGGACAGGGGAACACTGAAGCTTTCTTT.

This clonotype was picked up a small number of times. The rearrangement joins TRBV7-9 to TRBJ2-2; D assignment may be TRBD1 or TRBD2 (5 bases each). Trimming stripped 11 bases from V and 5 bases from J, with 12 bases between. Germline CDR1 reads SEHNR; CDR2 reads FQNEAQ (reference sequence). The CDR3 has 12 amino acids. The CDR3 coding sequence is TGTGCCGGCCTTTGGGGGACCGGGGAGCTGTTTTTT. Residues: CAGLWGTGELFF.

This chain connects TRBV6-2 or TRBV6-3 to TRBJ2-6; 10 bases are a match to TRBD1. Unmatched junction bases numbered 10, after V lost 6 bases and J lost 2 bases. This CDR3 comprises 18 residues. CDR1 is MNHEY, CDR2 SVGEGT, per germline. The CDR3 reads CASRIDRDRGTGANVLTF. The CDR3 DNA reads as TGTGCCAGCAGAATCGACCGGGACAGGGGAACTGGGGCCAACGTCCTGACTTTC.

The chain has TRBV4-1 and TRBJ2-7; 8 positions agree with TRBD2. Germline CDR1 is MGHRA and CDR2 is YSYEKL. J was trimmed by 7 bases and V by 5 bases; bases with no gene match: 4. The CDR3 is made up of 12 amino acids. The CDR3 loop reads CASSSGSKEQYF. DNA for the CDR3: TGCGCCAGCAGCAGCGGGAGTAAGGAGCAGTACTTC.

This clonotype appeared a single time. The rearrangement joins TRBV7-9 to TRBJ2-5; D is perhaps TRBD1 or TRBD2 (6 bases each). This CDR3 is built from 18 residues. The germline V and J ends were trimmed by 6 bases and 0 bases, with 23 bases remaining between them. Germline V CDR1 and CDR2: SEHNR, FQNEAQ (reference sequence). The CDR3 nucleotides are TGTGCCAGCAGGTTACTTGCGGGACATCAGATCTACCAAGAGACCCAGTACTTC. Encoded protein: CASRLLAGHQIYQETQYF.

The V gene is TRBV27, the J gene TRBJ2-2; D is unresolved. The germline V and J ends were trimmed by 5 bases and 6 bases, with 7 bases remaining between them. The CDR3 length is 12 residues. The germline V gene has CDR1 MNHEY and CDR2 SMNVEV (reference sequence). Here the CDR3 reads CASSPLAGELFF. The DNA of the CDR3 is TGTGCCAGCAGTCCCCTGGCCGGGGAGCTGTTTTTT.